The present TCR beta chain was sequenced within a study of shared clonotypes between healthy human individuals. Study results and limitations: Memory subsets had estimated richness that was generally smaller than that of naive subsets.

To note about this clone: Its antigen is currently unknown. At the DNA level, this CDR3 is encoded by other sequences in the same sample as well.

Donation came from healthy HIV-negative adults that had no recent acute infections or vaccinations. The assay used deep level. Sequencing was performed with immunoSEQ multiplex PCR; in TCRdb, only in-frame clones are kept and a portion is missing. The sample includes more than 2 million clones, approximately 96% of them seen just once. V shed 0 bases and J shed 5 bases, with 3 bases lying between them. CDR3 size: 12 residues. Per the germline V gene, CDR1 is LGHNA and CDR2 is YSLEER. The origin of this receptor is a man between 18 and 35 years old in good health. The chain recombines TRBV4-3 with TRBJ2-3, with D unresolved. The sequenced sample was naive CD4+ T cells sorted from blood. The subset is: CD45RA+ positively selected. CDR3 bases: TGCGCCAGCAGCCAAGACCGAGATACGCAGTATTTT. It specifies CASSQDRDTQYF.